The TCR beta chain under discussion was sequenced for a study of Graves' ophthalmopathy and Graves' hyperthyroidism. Study-level points and caveats: Blood shared most expanded thyroid clonotypes above 0.001 frequency.

With respect to this clonotype: Its antigen is undetermined. A read error may explain this, as a much larger clone is one base away.

For repertoire sequencing, the TCR beta CDR3 regions were amplified from RNA transcripts. A first-round RT-PCR used HTBI primers, followed by a second-round multiplex PCR. TCRdb analysed the multiplex PCR reads with MiXCR anew, one entry per CDR3 protein. The sample holds 650,000 to 800,000 distinct CDR3 sequences, roughly two fifths seen once. CDR3 length: 14 amino acids. Trimming removed 5 bases at V and 1 base at J, with 11 bases between. This clonotype originated in an adult man with Graves' ophthalmopathy. Sequencing was done on a sample of peripheral blood. The chain uses TRBV12-3 or TRBV12-4 and TRBJ1-1; D gene uncertain. DNA of the CDR3: TGTGCCAGCAGTATCCAGACGGCGAACACTGAAGCTTTCTTT. Translation: CASSIQTANTEAFF.